Listed below are T cell receptor beta chains from one sample, sequenced in a study of T-cell memory formation after mild COVID-19. TCRdb re-called the 5' RACE reads through MiXCR, storing one row per CDR3 protein. The sample shows roughly 600,000 distinct CDR3 sequences, roughly 17% of them seen only once. Input material: PBMCs or a T cell subset sorted from them (not recorded which). The receptors stem from an adult woman who had mild COVID-19 (a few samples of this study predate the infection). Cell type and time point are not known. Each CDR3 is given with its conserved first and last residue. A D gene is named only where the DNA matches it firmly. Part of the rows lack a size; the others show once, few, many or a class for expanded clones.

D gene	clone size	V gene	J gene	CDR3 protein	CDR3 DNA
-	few	TRBV29-1	TRBJ2-1	CSVVRAVVGGQFF	TGCAGCGTTGTAAGAGCCGTCGTAGGCGGGCAGTTCTTC
TRBD2	-	TRBV3-1	TRBJ2-1	CASSHSGLVGNEQFF	TGTGCCAGCAGCCATTCGGGACTAGTAGGGAATGAGCAGTTCTTC
-	few	TRBV7-2	TRBJ1-1	CASSPWDREAFF	TGTGCCAGCAGCCCGTGGGACCGGGAAGCTTTCTTT
-	few	TRBV10-3	TRBJ2-7	CAISSPERLTYEQYF	TGTGCCATCAGTAGCCCCGAGCGGCTCACCTACGAGCAGTACTTC
-	few	TRBV4-1	TRBJ1-1	CASSLYDDTTEAFF	TGCGCCAGCAGCCTTTACGATGATACTACCGAAGCTTTCTTT
TRBD1	-	TRBV18	TRBJ2-3	CASSFSGGFSTDTQYF	TGTGCCAGCTCATTTTCAGGGGGCTTTAGCACAGATACGCAGTATTTT
TRBD2	-	TRBV6-1	TRBJ2-7	CASRTGTSMYEQYF	TGTGCCAGCAGAACCGGGACTAGCATGTACGAGCAGTACTTC
TRBD1	-	TRBV12-3/TRBV12-4	TRBJ1-1	CASSLRIAQGAGEAFF	TGTGCCAGCAGTTTAAGAATCGCCCAGGGGGCGGGTGAAGCTTTCTTT
-	few	TRBV18	TRBJ2-7	CASSLSSGEQYF	TGTGCCAGCTCCCTATCCTCGGGGGAGCAGTACTTC
TRBD1	few	TRBV6-5	TRBJ1-1	CASSYYRTGSTEAFF	TGTGCCAGCAGTTACTATCGGACAGGTTCCACTGAAGCTTTCTTT
-	few	TRBV9	TRBJ2-1	CASSDRGGAGAGNEQFF	TGTGCCAGCAGCGACAGGGGCGGAGCGGGAGCGGGCAATGAGCAGTTCTTC
TRBD2	few	TRBV7-9	TRBJ2-2	CAVNKRGDVPANTGELFF	TGTGCCGTAAACAAGCGGGGGGACGTACCCGCGAACACCGGGGAGCTGTTTTTT
TRBD1	-	TRBV3-1	TRBJ1-2	CASSPGGTGANYGYTF	TGTGCCAGCAGCCCGGGCGGGACAGGGGCTAACTATGGCTACACCTTC
-	few	TRBV4-2	TRBJ2-1	CASSPAKYNEQFF	TGTGCCAGCAGCCCTGCCAAATACAATGAGCAGTTCTTC
TRBD2	few	TRBV7-3	TRBJ2-2	CASSPSGTWGGELFF	TGTGCCAGCAGCCCTAGCGGAACCTGGGGCGGGGAGCTGTTTTTT
TRBD2	few	TRBV7-8	TRBJ2-7	CASSWRLAGDGSYEQYF	TGTGCCAGCAGCTGGAGACTAGCGGGAGATGGGTCCTACGAGCAGTACTTC
-	-	TRBV30	TRBJ2-1	CAWSVFRAGYNEQFF	TGTGCCTGGAGTGTCTTTCGTGCAGGGTACAATGAGCAGTTCTTC
-	-	TRBV2	TRBJ1-4	CASSEPATSNEKLFF	TGTGCCAGCAGTGAACCGGCGACCTCTAATGAAAAACTGTTTTTT
TRBD1	many	TRBV5-4	TRBJ2-5	CASSYRDRKETQYF	TGTGCCAGCAGCTATCGGGACAGAAAAGAGACCCAGTACTTC
-	-	TRBV7-2	TRBJ1-3	CASSPTMSTGSSGNTIYF	TGTGCCAGCAGCCCTACTATGTCGACGGGGAGCTCTGGAAACACCATATATTTT
-	few	TRBV24-1	TRBJ2-1	CATSDTGISSYNEQFF	TGTGCCACCAGTGATACGGGGATAAGCTCCTACAATGAGCAGTTCTTC
-	-	TRBV29-1	TRBJ1-1	CSVTEPKQTGGTEAFF	TGCAGCGTTACAGAACCTAAACAGACAGGCGGGACTGAAGCTTTCTTT
TRBD2	-	TRBV24-1	TRBJ2-7	CATSDSTGGNEQYF	TGTGCCACCAGTGATTCCACCGGGGGGAACGAGCAGTACTTC
-	few	TRBV7-8	TRBJ1-2	CASSAYRDPGSNYGYTF	TGTGCCAGCAGCGCTTACAGGGACCCGGGGAGTAACTATGGCTACACCTTC
TRBD2	-	TRBV7-9	TRBJ2-3	CASSPRRGLADDTQYF	TGTGCCAGCAGCCCAAGGCGGGGACTAGCGGATGATACGCAGTATTTT
-	few	TRBV29-1	TRBJ1-1	CSVAISGMNTEAFF	TGCAGCGTTGCGATAAGTGGGATGAACACTGAAGCTTTCTTT
TRBD1	-	TRBV7-9	TRBJ1-2	CASSPPGTGNYGYTF	TGTGCCAGCAGCCCCCCGGGGACAGGGAACTATGGCTACACCTTC
TRBD1	-	TRBV6-5	TRBJ2-1	CATLGQGGGHEQFF	TGTGCCACGTTGGGACAGGGAGGGGGACATGAGCAGTTCTTC
TRBD1	few	TRBV7-8	TRBJ2-7	CASSSDRVSSREQYF	TGTGCCAGCAGCTCAGACAGGGTGTCCTCTCGGGAGCAGTACTTC
-	-	TRBV6-2/TRBV6-3	TRBJ1-2	CASSWPSGYGYTF	TGTGCCAGCAGTTGGCCCTCGGGATATGGCTACACCTTC
-	few	TRBV18	TRBJ2-7	CASSTRTSYEQYF	TGTGCCAGCTCAACCAGGACATCCTACGAGCAGTACTTC
TRBD2	few	TRBV5-1	TRBJ2-1	CASSGLAGIYNEQFF	TGCGCCAGCAGCGGACTAGCGGGGATCTACAATGAGCAGTTCTTC
TRBD2	few	TRBV12-3/TRBV12-4	TRBJ2-5	CASSFEAGGVQETQYF	TGTGCCAGCAGTTTCGAGGCGGGAGGGGTTCAAGAGACCCAGTACTTC
TRBD1	-	TRBV12-3/TRBV12-4	TRBJ1-4	CASSYTGGGGEKLFF	TGTGCCAGCAGTTATACAGGGGGCGGGGGAGAAAAACTGTTTTTT
TRBD1	few	TRBV19	TRBJ1-1	CASRRQGRDTEAFF	TGTGCCAGTAGAAGACAGGGGCGAGACACTGAAGCTTTCTTT
TRBD2	few	TRBV27	TRBJ2-7	CASRPRGGAYEQYF	TGTGCCAGCCGTCCCCGTGGGGGGGCCTACGAGCAGTACTTC
TRBD1	few	TRBV20-1	TRBJ1-1	CSARGLQGSDTEAFF	TGCAGTGCTAGAGGGCTACAGGGGTCGGACACTGAAGCTTTCTTT
TRBD2	many	TRBV20-1	TRBJ2-7	CSARDAGTSHEQYF	TGCAGTGCTAGGGATGCCGGGACTAGCCACGAGCAGTACTTC
-	few	TRBV11-2	TRBJ2-7	CATGFGSYEQYF	TGTGCCACAGGGTTTGGCAGCTACGAGCAGTACTTC
-	-	TRBV3-1	TRBJ1-1	CASSHRALGERVRRHTEAFF	TGTGCCAGCAGCCATAGGGCGCTGGGTGAGAGGGTCAGACGGCACACTGAAGCTTTCTTT
TRBD2	few	TRBV7-9	TRBJ2-5	CASSWGLASETQYF	TGTGCCAGCAGCTGGGGACTAGCGTCGGAGACCCAGTACTTC
-	few	TRBV7-2	TRBJ2-1	CASSLGPLTGTLSSYNEQFF	TGTGCCAGCAGCTTAGGTCCCCTGACAGGTACCCTTAGCTCCTACAATGAGCAGTTCTTC